The 25 T cell receptor beta chains below come from one sample, sequenced in a study of cytomegalovirus exposure and HLA in healthy donors (dated by TCRdb to about 2017). The protocol used for the library was the immunoSEQ multiplex PCR assay. For the multiplex PCR, a mixture combining 60 forward primers for TCR Vbeta segments and 13 reverse primers for TCR Jbeta segments was used. TCRdb obtained this table from immuneACCESS and retained in-frame rearrangements with V and J assigned. These tables miss some clones; where compared with another copy, unresolved V genes account for less than half of the shortfall, and the remainder is unexplained. A total of roughly 90,000 clones appear in this sample, 75% to 80% of them only once. The ten largest clones take up under 5.5% of the sample. The sample consisted of PBMCs. These receptor sequences come from a woman aged 40 to 49 in good health and CMV-seropositive.

The chain uses TRBV5-1 and TRBJ2-1; D is unclear. V lost 5 bases, J lost 7 bases, and 13 bases lay in between. The V gene's germline CDR1 is SGHRS and CDR2 YFSETQ. The CDR3 consists of 13 residues. For the CDR3, the DNA is TGCGCCAGCAGGGTAGTTGCGGAAAATGAGCAGTTCTTC. It translates to CASRVVAENEQFF.

This clone was observed a few times. The chain employs TRBV15 and TRBJ1-2, with no clear D. The V gene lost 0 bases and the J gene lost 5 bases, with 13 bases spanning the gap. Germline V gene lookup returns CDR1 LNHNV and CDR2 YYDKDF (reference sequence). The CDR3 length is 15 residues. CDR3 sequence (DNA): TGTGCCACCAGCAGAGATTACGTACAGAAGTATGGCTACACCTTC. Translation: CATSRDYVQKYGYTF.

This clone was detected a few times. This sample also contains other DNA sequences that code for the same CDR3. The rearrangement uses TRBV9 and TRBJ2-7; no clear D gene. Germline loops: CDR1 SGDLS, CDR2 YYNGEE. This CDR3 is built from 16 residues. V lost 4 bases to trimming and J lost 4 bases, with 21 bases between them. CDR3 DNA sequence: TGTGCCAGCAGCATTTCTAGGCAAGACCCGTCATACGAGCAGTACTTC. This gives the protein CASSISRQDPSYEQYF.

V usage is TRBV7-2 and J usage is TRBJ1-1; perhaps TRBD1 as D (5 bases). V lost 7 bases to trimming and J lost 1 base, with 13 bases between them. The CDR3 length is 14 residues. Germline CDR1 SGHTA, CDR2 FQGNSA. CDR3 coding DNA: TGTGCCAGCACCCATGGGAGGGGGAACACTGAAGCTTTCTTT. Translated, it gives CASTHGRGNTEAFF.

The rearrangement joins TRBV21-1 to TRBJ2-7; the DNA was not used to check the table's D call, TRBD1. TRBV21-1 is marked as a pseudogene. This CDR3 comprises 17 residues. As DNA, the CDR3 is TGTGCCAGCAGCAACCGGGACAGGGGCGCAAATAACTACGAGCAGTACTTC. This encodes CASSNRDRGANNYEQYF.

The rearrangement uses TRBV6-1 and TRBJ2-1, with TRBD2 matching over 9 bases. CDR1 MNHNS and CDR2 SASEGT come from the germline V gene. The CDR3 extends over 15 amino acids. J gave up 8 bases and V 6 bases, and 11 bases lay outside the gene matches. The CDR3 DNA sequence: TGTGCCAGCAGACCTGTAGCGGGAGCTAGCCATGAGCAGTTCTTC. Protein product: CASRPVAGASHEQFF.

This clone was seen a single time. V usage is TRBV5-4 and J usage is TRBJ2-7, with a weak D call TRBD2 (6 bases). This CDR3 is built from 16 residues. Germline V CDR1 and CDR2: SGHNT, YYREEE (reference sequence). Deletions cut 4 bases from V and 4 bases from J, with 21 bases between. The CDR3 sequence: CASSPDPSGPGYEQYF. CDR3 in DNA: TGTGCCAGCAGCCCCGACCCCAGCGGGCCCGGATACGAGCAGTACTTC.

This clone has only a few counts. The gene calls are TRBV6-5 and TRBJ1-1; TRBD1 agrees at 7 bases. V shed 6 bases and J 1 base; nucleotides not matched to a gene: 5. This CDR3 is 14 amino acids long. Germline values: CDR1 MNHEY, CDR2 SVGAGI. CDR3 nucleotides: TGTGCCAGCAGCGCTACAGGGGAGAACACTGAAGCTTTCTTT. Its translation is CASSATGENTEAFF.

The V and J genes are TRBV5-4 and TRBJ2-3, with a possible D match to TRBD2 (6 bases). The CDR3 contains 15 residues. The ends were cut back, 4 bases at V and 7 bases at J, with 19 bases in the middle. Germline assignment: CDR1 SGHNT and CDR2 YYREEE (reference sequence). The CDR3 reads CASSPPEVREYTQYF. The CDR3 bases are TGTGCCAGCAGCCCTCCGGAAGTCCGGGAGTATACGCAGTATTTT.

The J gene is TRBJ2-5, the V gene TRBV11-2; TRBD2 matches at 13 bases. Trimming at V came to 4 bases and at J to 5 bases, leaving 7 bases not matched to a gene. Per the germline V gene, CDR1 is SGHAT and CDR2 is FQNNGV. The CDR3 consists of 16 residues. CDR3 protein: CASSSGLAGEAETQYF. The DNA of the CDR3 is TGTGCCAGCAGCTCCGGACTAGCGGGAGAGGCGGAGACCCAGTACTTC.

The chain is built from TRBV6-5 and TRBJ2-2; 9 bases fit TRBD2. The CDR3 contains 15 residues. CDR1 and CDR2 from the germline V gene are MNHEY and SVGAGI. Losses at the gene ends were 5 bases for V and 10 bases for J; bases not matched to a gene: 11. As DNA, the CDR3 is TGTGCCAGCAGTCATTTTAGCGGGAGTCGTTTGGAGCTGTTTTTT. It codes for CASSHFSGSRLELFF.

The chain links TRBV30 to TRBJ1-4; the D gene is possibly TRBD1 (6 bases). CDR1 GTSNPN and CDR2 SVGIG come from the germline V gene (reference sequence). V dropped 3 bases and J dropped 7 bases, with 15 bases sitting between them. The CDR3 runs 14 residues. CDR3 in amino acids: CAWRGDIPREKLFF. CDR3 coding DNA: TGTGCCTGGAGGGGGGACATACCCCGTGAAAAACTGTTTTTT.

This CDR3 reads CATSRSYPAGGDNEKLFF. CDR3 nucleotides: TGTGCCACCAGCAGATCATACCCGGCGGGGGGGGATAATGAAAAACTGTTTTTT. V is TRBV15 and J is TRBJ1-4, with a possible D match to TRBD1 (5 bases). Germline V gene sequence: CDR1 LNHNV, CDR2 YYDKDF (reference sequence). There are 18 residues in the CDR3. Deletions cut 2 bases from V and 4 bases from J, with 20 bases between.

V is TRBV6-6 and J is TRBJ1-2; D is unresolved. The CDR3 extends over 13 amino acids. The V gene's germline CDR1 is MNHNY and CDR2 SVGAGI (reference sequence). The V and J ends lost 7 bases and 7 bases respectively, with 16 bases between them. CDR3 region: CASKNSGVGGYTF. CDR3 coding DNA: TGTGCCAGCAAAAACTCAGGTGTTGGTGGCTACACCTTC.

The chain carries TRBV10-3 and TRBJ2-7; 11 bases line up with TRBD2. V was clipped by 11 bases and J by 3 bases; unmatched bases: 9. The CDR3 covers 14 residues. Germline CDR1 and CDR2: ENHRY and SYGVKD. The CDR3 region is CAATGTSGHYEQYF. CDR3 nucleotide sequence: TGTGCCGCAACGGGGACTAGCGGTCACTACGAGCAGTACTTC.

Here the CDR3 DNA reads TGTGCCAGCAGCCTGCGACTAGCGGGAGGGCCAGATACGCAGTATTTT. This gives the protein CASSLRLAGGPDTQYF. The chain is built from TRBV5-4 and TRBJ2-3; 14 positions agree with TRBD2. Germline-derived CDR1 and CDR2 are SGHNT and YYREEE (reference sequence). V gave up 4 bases and J gave up 4 bases; unmatched junction bases: 5. The CDR3 totals 16 residues. Full variable domain (outside the CDR3, taken from reference TRBV5-4 and TRBJ2-3): ETGVTQSPTHLIKTRGQQVTLRCSSQSGHNTVSWYQQALGQGPQFIFQYYREEENGRGNFPPRFSGLQFPNYSSELNVNALELDDSALYLCASSLRLAGGPDTQYFGPGTRLTVL.

The chain uses TRBV7-9 and TRBJ2-7; D is perhaps TRBD1 (6 bases). V lost 4 bases and J lost 3, with 13 bases in between. Germline CDR1 is SEHNR and CDR2 is FQNEAQ (reference sequence). The CDR3 loop spans 14 amino acids. The CDR3: CASSSRDNDYEQYF. The CDR3 DNA sequence: TGTGCCAGCAGCTCCCGGGACAACGACTACGAGCAGTACTTC.

The rearrangement links TRBV4-1 to TRBJ1-2; TRBD1 agrees at 10 bases. The ends lost 7 bases at V and 4 bases at J; junction bases unmatched: 12. Germline V gives CDR1 MGHRA, CDR2 YSYEKL. The CDR3 has 16 amino acids. CDR3 region: CASTEDRGMKGYGYTF. Written as DNA, the CDR3 is TGCGCCAGCACCGAGGACAGGGGGATGAAAGGCTATGGCTACACCTTC.

V gene TRBV7-6 combines with J gene TRBJ2-2; D ambiguous. V was trimmed by 5 bases and J by 0 bases, leaving 4 bases between them. The CDR3 covers 13 residues. Germline lookup yields CDR1 SGHVS and CDR2 FNYEAQ. The CDR3, as DNA: TGTGCCAGCAGCCCAACGAACACCGGGGAGCTGTTTTTT. It encodes CASSPTNTGELFF.

This clone was detected a few times. The rearrangement links TRBV18 to TRBJ2-3, with 7 bases that match TRBD2. This CDR3 region has 14 residues. Germline V lookup: CDR1 KGHSH, CDR2 LQKENI. The V gene end was trimmed by 0 bases and the J gene end by 4 bases; junction bases not matched to a gene: 1. The CDR3 DNA sequence: TGTGCCAGCTCACCACCAGCGGGACCAGATACGCAGTATTTT. As protein: CASSPPAGPDTQYF.

This clone came up once. The V call is TRBV5-4, the J call TRBJ2-5; D unresolved. V lost 2 bases and J lost 5, with 7 bases in between. Germline V lookup: CDR1 SGHNT, CDR2 YYREEE (reference sequence). This CDR3 is 12 amino acids long. The CDR3 reads CASSFEVETQYF. DNA of the CDR3: TGTGCCAGCAGCTTTGAGGTGGAGACCCAGTACTTC. Combining the CDR3 with reference TRBV5-4 and TRBJ2-5 gives the whole variable domain ETGVTQSPTHLIKTRGQQVTLRCSSQSGHNTVSWYQQALGQGPQFIFQYYREEENGRGNFPPRFSGLQFPNYSSELNVNALELDDSALYLCASSFEVETQYFGPGTRLLVL.

The V and J genes are TRBV10-3 and TRBJ1-1; D is possibly TRBD1 (5 bases). CDR1 is ENHRY and CDR2 is SYGVKD in the germline V gene. This CDR3 region has 13 residues. V dropped 4 bases and J dropped 9 bases, with 15 bases sitting between them. The CDR3 DNA follows: TGTGCCATCAGTGCGGAGGGACGGGTGCAAGCTTTCTTT. Protein sequence: CAISAEGRVQAFF.

The chain links TRBV5-1 to TRBJ2-7; TRBD2 aligns across 12 bases. The CDR3 covers 17 residues. V lost 0 bases and J lost 4; bases outside the gene matches: 8. CDR1 is SGHRS and CDR2 is YFSETQ in the germline V gene. The CDR3 spells CASSLESSGRAWYEQYF. Written as DNA, the CDR3 is TGCGCCAGCAGCTTGGAGTCTAGCGGGAGGGCCTGGTACGAGCAGTACTTC.

This chain links TRBV9 with TRBJ2-1; possible D gene TRBD2, 6 bases. Germline assignment: CDR1 SGDLS and CDR2 YYNGEE. V shed 4 bases and J shed 10 bases, with 15 bases lying between them. The CDR3 totals 13 residues. The CDR3 bases are TGTGCCAGCAGCACGACTAGTTACGACGAGCAGTTCTTC. This encodes CASSTTSYDEQFF.

The chain has TRBV7-9 and TRBJ2-2, with unresolved D. V gave up 1 base and J gave up 0 bases, with 9 bases separating them. Per germline, CDR1 SEHNR and CDR2 FQNEAQ (reference sequence). The CDR3 sequence is 16 residues long. In DNA, the CDR3 is TGTGCCAGCAGCTTAGATAGAGCCCCGAACACCGGGGAGCTGTTTTTT. This sequence encodes CASSLDRAPNTGELFF. Supplemented by reference TRBV7-9 and TRBJ2-2, the full variable domain reads DTGVSQNPRHKITKRGQNVTFRCDPISEHNRLYWYRQTLGQGPEFLTYFQNEAQLEKSRLLSDRFSAERPKGSFSTLEIQRTEQGDSAMYLCASSLDRAPNTGELFFGEGSRLTVL.